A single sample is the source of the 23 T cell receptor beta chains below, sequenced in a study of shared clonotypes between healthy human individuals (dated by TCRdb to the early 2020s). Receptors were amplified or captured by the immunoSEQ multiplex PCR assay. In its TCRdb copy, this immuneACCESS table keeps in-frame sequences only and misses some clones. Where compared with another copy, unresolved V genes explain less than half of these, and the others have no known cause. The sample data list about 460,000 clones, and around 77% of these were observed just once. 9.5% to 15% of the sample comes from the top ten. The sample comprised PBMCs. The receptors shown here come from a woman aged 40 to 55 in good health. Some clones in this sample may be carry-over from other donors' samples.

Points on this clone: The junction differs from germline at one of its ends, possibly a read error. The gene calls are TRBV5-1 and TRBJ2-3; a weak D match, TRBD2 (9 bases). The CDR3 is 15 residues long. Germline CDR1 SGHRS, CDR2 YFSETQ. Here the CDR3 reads CASRRQGTSTDTRYF. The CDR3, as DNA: TGCGCCAGCAGACGACAGGGGACTAGCACAGATACGCGGTATTTT.

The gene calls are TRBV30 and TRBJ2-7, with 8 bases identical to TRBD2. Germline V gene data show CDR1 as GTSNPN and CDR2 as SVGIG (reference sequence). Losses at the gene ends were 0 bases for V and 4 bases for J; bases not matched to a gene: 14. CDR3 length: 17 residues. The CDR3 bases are TGTGCCTGGAGTGTAAGGTTCTCCCAGCGGGAGTCGTACGAGCAGTACTTC. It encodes CAWSVRFSQRESYEQYF.

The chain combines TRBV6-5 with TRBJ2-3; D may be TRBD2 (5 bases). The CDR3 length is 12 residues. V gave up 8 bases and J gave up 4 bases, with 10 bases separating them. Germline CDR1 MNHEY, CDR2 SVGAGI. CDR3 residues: CASGDYADTQYF. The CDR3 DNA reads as TGTGCCAGCGGAGACTACGCAGATACGCAGTATTTT.

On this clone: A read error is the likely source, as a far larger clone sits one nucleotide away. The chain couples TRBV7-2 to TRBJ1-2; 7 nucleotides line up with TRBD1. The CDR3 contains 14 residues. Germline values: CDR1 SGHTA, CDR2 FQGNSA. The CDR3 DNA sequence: TGTGCCGGCAGCTTAGACAGGGATGCGGGTGGCTACACCTTC. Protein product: CAGSLDRDAGGYTF. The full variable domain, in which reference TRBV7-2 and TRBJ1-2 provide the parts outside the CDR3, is GAGVSQSPSNKVTEKGKDVELRCDPISGHTALYWYRQSLGQGLEFLIYFQGNSAPDKSGLPSDRFSAERTGGSVSTLTIQRTQQEDSAVYLCAGSLDRDAGGYTFGSGTRLTVV.

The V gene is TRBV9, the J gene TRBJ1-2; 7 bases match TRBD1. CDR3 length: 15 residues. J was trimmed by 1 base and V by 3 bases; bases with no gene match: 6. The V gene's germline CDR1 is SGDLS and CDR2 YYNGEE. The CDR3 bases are TGTGCCAGCAGCGGAGGGACAGTGGTTAACTATGGCTACACCTTC. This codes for CASSGGTVVNYGYTF.

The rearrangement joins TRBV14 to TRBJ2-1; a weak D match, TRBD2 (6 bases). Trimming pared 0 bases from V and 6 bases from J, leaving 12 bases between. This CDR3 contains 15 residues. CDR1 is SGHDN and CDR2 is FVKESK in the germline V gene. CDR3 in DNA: TGTGCCAGCAGCCAAGAACTAGCCCGAGGCAATGAGCAGTTCTTC. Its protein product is CASSQELARGNEQFF. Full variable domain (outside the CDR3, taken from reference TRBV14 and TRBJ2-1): EAGVTQFPSHSVIEKGQTVTLRCDPISGHDNLYWYRRVMGKEIKFLLHFVKESKQDESGMPNNRFLAERTGGTYSTLKVQPAELEDSGVYFCASSQELARGNEQFFGPGTRLTVL.

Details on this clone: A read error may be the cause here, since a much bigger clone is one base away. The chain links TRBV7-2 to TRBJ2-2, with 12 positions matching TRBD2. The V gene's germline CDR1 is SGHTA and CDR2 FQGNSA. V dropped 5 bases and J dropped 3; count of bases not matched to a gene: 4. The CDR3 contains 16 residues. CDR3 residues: CASSPRTSGDTGELFF. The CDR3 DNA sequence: TGTGCCAGCAGCCCCCGGACTAGCGGGGACACCGGGGAGCTGTTTTTT.

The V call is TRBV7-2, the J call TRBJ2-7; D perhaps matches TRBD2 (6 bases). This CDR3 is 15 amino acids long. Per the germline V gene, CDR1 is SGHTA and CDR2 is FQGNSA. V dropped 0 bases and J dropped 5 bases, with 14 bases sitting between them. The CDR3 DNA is TGTGCCAGCAGCTTAGCTTCTGGAGGGCCCGACGAGCAGTACTTC. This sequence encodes CASSLASGGPDEQYF.

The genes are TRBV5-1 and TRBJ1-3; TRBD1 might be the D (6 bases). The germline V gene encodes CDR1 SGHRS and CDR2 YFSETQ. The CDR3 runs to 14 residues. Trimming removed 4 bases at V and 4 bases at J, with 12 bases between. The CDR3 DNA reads TGCGCCAGCAGCACCGGGACACTAGGAAACACCATATATTTT. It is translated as CASSTGTLGNTIYF. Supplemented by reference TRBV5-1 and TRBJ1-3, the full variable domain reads KAGVTQTPRYLIKTRGQQVTLSCSPISGHRSVSWYQQTPGQGLQFLFEYFSETQRNKGNFPGRFSGRQFSNSRSEMNVSTLELGDSALYLCASSTGTLGNTIYFGEGSWLTVV.

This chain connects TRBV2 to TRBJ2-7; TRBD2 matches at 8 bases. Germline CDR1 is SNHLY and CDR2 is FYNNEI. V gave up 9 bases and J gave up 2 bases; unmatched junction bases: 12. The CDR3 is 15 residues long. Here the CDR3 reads CARPDGSGIPYEQYF. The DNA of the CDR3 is TGTGCCAGACCCGATGGTAGCGGGATCCCCTACGAGCAGTACTTC.

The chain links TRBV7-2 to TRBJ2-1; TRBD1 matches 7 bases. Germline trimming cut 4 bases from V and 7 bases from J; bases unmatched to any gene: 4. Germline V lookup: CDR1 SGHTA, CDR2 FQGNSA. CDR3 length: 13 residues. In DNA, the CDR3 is TGTGCCAGCAGCTCCTACAGGGGTAATGAGCAGTTCTTC. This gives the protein CASSSYRGNEQFF.

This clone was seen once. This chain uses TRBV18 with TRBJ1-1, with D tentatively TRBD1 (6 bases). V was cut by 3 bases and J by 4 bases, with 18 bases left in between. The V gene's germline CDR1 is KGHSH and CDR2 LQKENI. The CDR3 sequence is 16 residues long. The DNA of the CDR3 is TGTGCCAGCTCACCTGAGTCGGGCAGGGGTGCCACTGAAGCTTTCTTT. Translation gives CASSPESGRGATEAFF.

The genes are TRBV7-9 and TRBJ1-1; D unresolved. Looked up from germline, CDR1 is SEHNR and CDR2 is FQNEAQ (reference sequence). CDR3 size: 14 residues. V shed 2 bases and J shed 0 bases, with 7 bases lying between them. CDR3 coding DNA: TGTGCCAGCAGCTTAACCGGGATGAACACTGAAGCTTTCTTT. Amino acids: CASSLTGMNTEAFF.

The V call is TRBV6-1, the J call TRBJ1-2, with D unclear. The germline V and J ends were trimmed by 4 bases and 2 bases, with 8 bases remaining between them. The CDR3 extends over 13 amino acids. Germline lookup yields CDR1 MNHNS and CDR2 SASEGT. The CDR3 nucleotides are TGTGCCAGCAGTGTGGCAGCAAACTATGGCTACACCTTC. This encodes CASSVAANYGYTF.

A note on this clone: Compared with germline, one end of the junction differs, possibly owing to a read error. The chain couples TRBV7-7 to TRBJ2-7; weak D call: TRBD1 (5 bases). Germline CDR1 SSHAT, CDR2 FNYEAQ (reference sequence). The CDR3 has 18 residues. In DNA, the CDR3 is TGTGCTAGCAGCTTAGAGACCAGAGGCTGGCAGGGTCGCTACGAGCAGTACTTC. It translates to CASSLETRGWQGRYEQYF.

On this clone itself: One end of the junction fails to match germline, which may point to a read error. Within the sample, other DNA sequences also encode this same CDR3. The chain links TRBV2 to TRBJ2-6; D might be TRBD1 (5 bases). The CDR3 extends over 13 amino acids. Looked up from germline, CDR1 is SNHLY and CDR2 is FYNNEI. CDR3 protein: CAGAGSGANVLTF. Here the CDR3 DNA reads TGTGCCGGGGCTGGGTCTGGGGCCAACGTACTGACTTTC.

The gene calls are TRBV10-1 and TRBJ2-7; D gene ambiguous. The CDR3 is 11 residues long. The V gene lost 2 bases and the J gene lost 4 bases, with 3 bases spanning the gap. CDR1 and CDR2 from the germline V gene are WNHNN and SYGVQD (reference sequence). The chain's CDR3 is CASSEGYEQYF. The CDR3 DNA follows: TGCGCCAGCAGTGAGGGGTACGAGCAGTACTTC.

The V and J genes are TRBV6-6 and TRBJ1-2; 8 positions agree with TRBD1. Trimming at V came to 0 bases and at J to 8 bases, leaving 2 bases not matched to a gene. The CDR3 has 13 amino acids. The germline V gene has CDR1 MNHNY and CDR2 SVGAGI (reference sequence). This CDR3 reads CASSYSQGAGYTF. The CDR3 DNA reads TGTGCCAGCAGTTACTCGCAGGGGGCGGGCTACACCTTC.

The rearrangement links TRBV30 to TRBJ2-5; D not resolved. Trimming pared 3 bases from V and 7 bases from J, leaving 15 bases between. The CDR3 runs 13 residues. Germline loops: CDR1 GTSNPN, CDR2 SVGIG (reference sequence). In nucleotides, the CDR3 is TGTGCCTGGAGCGCCGCCGGGCCGGGGACCCAGTACTTC. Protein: CAWSAAGPGTQYF.

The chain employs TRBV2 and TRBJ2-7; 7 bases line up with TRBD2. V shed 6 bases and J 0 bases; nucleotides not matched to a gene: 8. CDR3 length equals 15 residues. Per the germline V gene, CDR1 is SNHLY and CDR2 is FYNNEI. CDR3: CASSPAGVASYEQYF. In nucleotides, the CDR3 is TGTGCCAGCAGCCCTGCGGGGGTGGCCTCCTACGAGCAGTACTTC.

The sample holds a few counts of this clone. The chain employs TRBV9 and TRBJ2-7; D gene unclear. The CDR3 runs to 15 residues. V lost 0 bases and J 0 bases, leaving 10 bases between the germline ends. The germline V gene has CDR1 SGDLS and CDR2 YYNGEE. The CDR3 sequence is CASSVEGSPSYEQYF. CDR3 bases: TGTGCCAGCAGCGTAGAGGGCTCGCCCTCCTACGAGCAGTACTTC.

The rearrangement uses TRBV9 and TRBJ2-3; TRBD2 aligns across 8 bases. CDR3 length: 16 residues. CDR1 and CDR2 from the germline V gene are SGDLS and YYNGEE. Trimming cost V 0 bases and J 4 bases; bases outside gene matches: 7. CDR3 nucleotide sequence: TGTGCCAGCAGCGTAGGGACTAGCCCAAAGGCAGATACGCAGTATTTT. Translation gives CASSVGTSPKADTQYF.

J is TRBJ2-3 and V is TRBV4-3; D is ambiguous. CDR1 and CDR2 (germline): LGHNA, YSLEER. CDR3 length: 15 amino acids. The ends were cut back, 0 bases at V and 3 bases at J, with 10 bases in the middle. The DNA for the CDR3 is TGCGCCAGCAGCCAAGAAGGACCTGGGACAGATACGCAGTATTTT. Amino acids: CASSQEGPGTDTQYF.